A selection of T cell receptor beta chains follows, all from one sample in a study of blood T cells in healthy people across ages. MiXCR, run by TCRdb on the 5' RACE reads, gives a single entry per CDR3 protein. The sample consists of 600,000 or so distinct CDR3 sequences, approximately 30% of them appearing once. The sequencing sample was made of blood. These receptors came from a woman of 80 years or more in good health. Both conserved end residues are part of each CDR3. The D gene is left open where the match is weak. Some rows have no size entry. The others give once, few or many, or a class for an expanded clone.

TRBJ1-5 TRBV6-1 many NA TGTGCCAGCAGTGACCAATGGGGGAATCAGCCCCAGCATTTT CASSDQWGNQPQHF
TRBJ2-2 TRBV11-2 few NA TGTGCCAGCAGCCCGAGAAGGGTCATGAACACCGGGGAGCTGTTTTTT CASSPRRVMNTGELFF
TRBJ2-1 TRBV5-1 many TRBD2 TGCGCCAGCAGCTTGGCTCTAGCGGTCAATGAGCAGTTCTTC CASSLALAVNEQFF
TRBJ2-3 TRBV12-3/TRBV12-4 few TRBD1 TGTGCCAGCAGACGGACAGGGAGCGCAGATACGCAGTATTTT CASRRTGSADTQYF
TRBJ2-3 TRBV27 many NA TGTGCCAGCAGCCTCCGGACAACCGATACGCAGTATTTT CASSLRTTDTQYF
TRBJ1-4 TRBV20-1 few NA TGCAGTGCTAGAGATACGGGGGGTCGCTCTAATGAAAAACTGTTTTTT CSARDTGGRSNEKLFF
TRBJ2-1 TRBV5-1 NA NA TGCGCCGGCAGCTTGATGCGTTATGAGCAGTGCTTC CAGSLMRYEQCF
TRBJ1-1 TRBV28 few NA TGTGCCAGCAGTTTTGTGCACCTGACGAACACTGAAGCTTTCTTT CASSFVHLTNTEAFF
TRBJ1-5 TRBV5-1 NA TRBD1 TGCGCCAGCAGCTTGGGGCCGGGACAGGGGCAGGAGCCCCAGCATTTT CASSLGPGQGQEPQHF
TRBJ1-5 TRBV20-1 NA TRBD1 TGCAGTGCTAGGACCACAGGGGGAAATAGCAATCAGCCCCAGCATTTT CSARTTGGNSNQPQHF
TRBJ2-1 TRBV18 few NA TGTGCCAGCTCGCGCAGTCGGACCGCTTCCTACAATGAGCAGTTCTTC CASSRSRTASYNEQFF
TRBJ2-3 TRBV20-1 NA NA TGCAGTGCAAGCCAGGCGGGGTCGGGCACAGATACGCAGTATTTT CSASQAGSGTDTQYF
TRBJ2-7 TRBV4-1 NA NA TGCGCCAGCAGCCAAGATTGGGTCCTGCAGCAGTACTTC CASSQDWVLQQYF
TRBJ1-1 TRBV6-2/TRBV6-3 few TRBD1 TGTGCCAGCACCCAGACAGGGTCGGGCACTGAAGCTTTCTTT CASTQTGSGTEAFF
TRBJ2-1 TRBV18 many NA TGTGCCAGCTCGCCCCCCGGGACTCATGTCGGGAATGAGCAGTTCTTC CASSPPGTHVGNEQFF
TRBJ2-1 TRBV7-2 many TRBD2 TGTGCCAGCAGCTGGACTAGCGGGGGGGCCGGTGAGCAGTTCTTC CASSWTSGGAGEQFF
TRBJ2-1 TRBV19 NA TRBD1 TGTGCCAGTAGTAGACAGGGGGAAGTTTCTTACAATGAGCAGTTCTTC CASSRQGEVSYNEQFF
TRBJ2-4 TRBV6-6 many TRBD1 TGTGCCAGCAGTTACGGACAGGGGCAGTACTTC CASSYGQGQYF
TRBJ2-5 TRBV7-2 many NA TGTGCCAGCAGCTTGTCCTTTCAAGAGACCCAGTACTTC CASSLSFQETQYF
TRBJ2-5 TRBV7-6 NA TRBD2 TGTGCCAGCAGCTTATCGAGGCTAGCGGGGGGCGGGGAGACCCAGTACTTC CASSLSRLAGGGETQYF
TRBJ2-6 TRBV6-5 many NA TGTGCCAGCAGTTACTCTCCGGTATCTGGGGCCAACGTCCTGACTTTC CASSYSPVSGANVLTF
TRBJ1-2 TRBV6-2/TRBV6-3 NA NA TGTGCCAGCAACCTCCCGGGACGGAGCCCGTATGGCTACACCTTC CASNLPGRSPYGYTF
TRBJ2-3 TRBV7-3 NA NA TGTGCCAGCAGCGGTGACAATTGGGGAGGCACGCAGTATTTT CASSGDNWGGTQYF
TRBJ1-2 TRBV12-3/TRBV12-4 few NA TGTGCCAGCAGTTTTACTGGCTATGGCTACACCTTC CASSFTGYGYTF
TRBJ2-1 TRBV20-1 once NA TGCACGGGTTCCCGGCCATCCTACAATGAGCAGTTCTTC CTGSRPSYNEQFF
TRBJ1-5 TRBV12-3/TRBV12-4 NA TRBD1 TGTGCCAGCAGGGGAGGACAGGGGACTGTCAATCAGCCCCAGCATTTT CASRGGQGTVNQPQHF
TRBJ2-3 TRBV6-1 many NA TGTGCCAGCAGTGACGACGGCCTTCGCACAGATACGCAGTATTTT CASSDDGLRTDTQYF
TRBJ2-3 TRBV2 few NA TGTGCCAGCAGTGGAGCCCGGGGCACGCAGTATTTT CASSGARGTQYF
TRBJ2-3 TRBV27 many NA TGTGCCAGCAGTTCGGTGCGGACAACAGATACGCAGTATTTT CASSSVRTTDTQYF
TRBJ1-1 TRBV14 NA NA TGTGCCAGCAGCCATGGCGTGTCCTCCCTGATGAACACTGAAGCTTTCTTT CASSHGVSSLMNTEAFF
TRBJ2-1 TRBV5-1 few TRBD2 TGCGCCAGCAGCTTGTTCTCTAGCGGGGGCAATGAGCAGTTCTTC CASSLFSSGGNEQFF
TRBJ2-7 TRBV4-3 many NA TGCGCCAGCAGCCAAGATCCTCGGCAGGGCTCCTACGAGCAGTACTTC CASSQDPRQGSYEQYF
TRBJ1-2 TRBV6-1 many TRBD1 TGTGCCAGCATAAAGACAGGGGACTATGGCTACACCTTC CASIKTGDYGYTF
TRBJ2-1 TRBV24-1 many NA TGTGCCACCAGTGAGACCGGGACATACCTTTACAATGAGCAGTTCTTC CATSETGTYLYNEQFF
TRBJ1-2 TRBV7-2 many NA TGTGCCAGCAGCCTCCGTGGGGGGACCCATTATGGCTACACCTTC CASSLRGGTHYGYTF
TRBJ2-5 TRBV6-6 many NA TGTGCCAGCAGTGCCCGACTTATACAGGGAGTGGAAGAGACCCAGTACTTC CASSARLIQGVEETQYF
TRBJ1-2 TRBV12-3/TRBV12-4 many NA TGTGCCAGCCGGGGGGGGGACGGGATATTCTATGGCTACACCTTC CASRGGDGIFYGYTF
TRBJ1-6 TRBV27 NA NA TGTGTCAGCAGTTACCTGACCCCGGTTAATTCACCCCTCCACTTT CVSSYLTPVNSPLHF
TRBJ2-7 TRBV5-1 NA NA TGCGCCAGCAGCTTGGGAGGGTTCAGCTCCTACGAGCAGTACTTC CASSLGGFSSYEQYF
TRBJ1-2 TRBV27 many TRBD1 TGTGCCAGCAGTTTAAGGGACAGGGGAAACTATGGCTACACCTTC CASSLRDRGNYGYTF
TRBJ1-2 TRBV7-9 many NA TGTGCCAGCAGCTTAGACACAGTCGAGTCCCACTATGGCTACACCTTC CASSLDTVESHYGYTF
TRBJ2-3 TRBV9 many NA TGTGCCAGCAGCCCTTGGACTGGGTGGGATGGGCGTACGCAGTATTTT CASSPWTGWDGRTQYF
TRBJ2-3 TRBV9 many TRBD1 TGTGCCAGCAGCGCAAGGGACAGGGAGACAGATACGCAGTATTTT CASSARDRETDTQYF
TRBJ2-5 TRBV29-1 NA NA TGCAGCGTGAAAGACAGCGTCCAAGAGACCCAGTACTTC CSVKDSVQETQYF
TRBJ1-5 TRBV5-1 many NA TGCGCCAGCAGCTTGGGATCAGGGGGCAATCAGCCCCAGCATTTT CASSLGSGGNQPQHF
TRBJ2-1 TRBV6-1 many TRBD2 TGTGCCAGCAGTGAACTAGCGGGGGGGGATGAGCAGTTCTTC CASSELAGGDEQFF
TRBJ1-5 TRBV29-1 NA TRBD1 TGCAGCGTCGTCGGACAGGGACCCAATCAGCCCCAGCATTTT CSVVGQGPNQPQHF
TRBJ2-3 TRBV7-2 many TRBD2 TGTGCCAGCAGCTCGGGACTAGCGGGGGGGAATACGCAGTATTTT CASSSGLAGGNTQYF
TRBJ1-4 TRBV13 few TRBD1 TGTGCCAGCAGCCTCAACGGACAGGGAACTAATGAAAAACTGTTTTTT CASSLNGQGTNEKLFF
TRBJ2-1 TRBV4-2 NA NA TGTGCCAGCAGCCAAGCTGGTTCCCTTGTAGGCCGTTTCTCCTACAATGAGCAGTTCTTC CASSQAGSLVGRFSYNEQFF
TRBJ2-6 TRBV7-3 many NA TGTGCCAGCAGCCCGAGGGCTCGCAGCTCTGGGGCCAACGTCCTGACTTTC CASSPRARSSGANVLTF
TRBJ2-7 TRBV18 many NA TGTGCCAGCTCCCGAGAGTCGGTCAGGGATACGAGAGGGCAGTACTTC CASSRESVRDTRGQYF
TRBJ1-1 TRBV29-1 few NA TGCAGCAGTGGGGCGATAGGAGGGGGGAACACTGAAGCTTTCTTT CSSGAIGGGNTEAFF
TRBJ2-3 TRBV7-9 NA NA TGTGCCAGCAGCCCCTACCTGAGCGATACGCAGTATTTT CASSPYLSDTQYF
TRBJ1-1 TRBV9 NA NA TGTGCCAGCAGCGTAGGGGCCTCACTAGGGACTGAAGCTTTCTTT CASSVGASLGTEAFF
TRBJ2-7 TRBV18 NA NA TGTGTCAGCCGCCGGCAGGGCACCTACGAGCAGTACTTC CVSRRQGTYEQYF
TRBJ1-6 TRBV20-1 few NA TGCAGTGCTAGAGTTCTGGCTTTCGATTCACCCCTCCACTTT CSARVLAFDSPLHF
TRBJ2-7 TRBV5-1 many NA TGCGCCAGCAGCTCGAGTTTGCCACGGGCCCACGAGCAGTACTTC CASSSSLPRAHEQYF
TRBJ2-7 TRBV7-9 NA NA TGTGCCAGCAGCTTAGTGACAGTAAACGAGCAGTACTTC CASSLVTVNEQYF